These 21 T cell receptor beta chains were sequenced from one sample in a study of blood T cell repertoires in COVID-19. TCRdb's table, derived via immunoSEQ multiplex PCR, lists solely in-frame clones and lacks some. The data hold about 42,000 clones, with around nine tenths observed a single time. The specimen sequenced was peripheral blood. The receptor source for this set is a human donor in a cohort sampled during active COVID-19.

The chain has TRBV4-1 and TRBJ2-5; 12 bases line up with TRBD2. The V gene end was trimmed by 0 bases and the J gene end by 3 bases; junction bases not matched to a gene: 2. The germline gives CDR1 MGHRA, CDR2 YSYEKL. This CDR3 contains 16 residues. The CDR3 region is CASSQEWTSGKETQYF. The CDR3 DNA is TGCGCCAGCAGCCAAGAGTGGACTAGCGGGAAAGAGACCCAGTACTTC.

The chain has TRBV19 and TRBJ1-3; a possible D gene is TRBD1 (6 bases). Per germline, CDR1 LNHDA and CDR2 SQIVND (reference sequence). V was trimmed by 1 base and J by 5 bases, leaving 15 bases between them. The CDR3 is 16 residues long. The CDR3 loop reads CASSIGDNRFRNTIYF. The CDR3 DNA reads TGTGCCAGTAGTATAGGGGACAACAGGTTCAGAAACACCATATATTTT.

This chain connects TRBV5-6 to TRBJ2-1, with 12 nucleotides matching TRBD2. After removal of 4 bases from V and 4 bases from J, the junction contained 6 bases not matched to a gene. Germline V gene data show CDR1 as SGHDT and CDR2 as YYEEEE. This CDR3 is 16 amino acids long. CDR3: CASSPLAGGRYNEQFF. DNA for the CDR3: TGTGCCAGCAGCCCCCTAGCGGGGGGGCGTTACAATGAGCAGTTCTTC.

The chain employs TRBV11-2 and TRBJ2-1, with TRBD1 identical over 7 bases. The CDR3 totals 14 residues. Germline V gene sequence: CDR1 SGHAT, CDR2 FQNNGV. V lost 4 bases to trimming and J lost 3 bases; unmatched junction nucleotides: 3. CDR3 sequence: CASSYRGNYNEQFF. The CDR3 region has the DNA TGTGCCAGCAGCTACAGGGGAAACTACAATGAGCAGTTCTTC. Together with reference TRBV11-2 and TRBJ2-1, the CDR3 gives the full variable domain: EAGVAQSPRYKIIEKRQSVAFWCNPISGHATLYWYQQILGQGPKLLIQFQNNGVVDDSQLPKDRFSAERLKGVDSTLKIQPAKLEDSAVYLCASSYRGNYNEQFFGPGTRLTVL.

Only a few counts were recorded for this clone. The genes are TRBV7-8 and TRBJ2-5, with 7 bases matching TRBD1. Germline CDR1 reads SGHVS; CDR2 reads FQNEAQ. The CDR3 is 12 residues long. V lost 5 bases to trimming and J lost 3 bases; unmatched junction nucleotides: 0. CDR3 nucleotides: TGTGCCAGCAGCACAGGGGAAGAGACCCAGTACTTC. Translating it yields CASSTGEETQYF.

This sequence joins TRBV5-6 and TRBJ2-1, with a possible D match to TRBD2 (6 bases). V gave up 2 bases and J gave up 8 bases, with 17 bases separating them. The CDR3 totals 15 residues. Germline-derived CDR1 and CDR2 are SGHDT and YYEEEE. The CDR3 reads CASSLGPLAFDEQFF. In nucleotides, the CDR3 is TGTGCCAGCAGCTTAGGGCCCCTAGCGTTCGATGAGCAGTTCTTC.

The DNA of the CDR3 is TGTGCCAGCAGCCGGCCGGGACAGGGGTATGGCGGGGAGCTGTTTTTT. This sequence encodes CASSRPGQGYGGELFF. The chain employs TRBV5-4 and TRBJ2-2; 10 bases fit TRBD1. The CDR3 is made up of 16 amino acids. Germline V CDR1 and CDR2: SGHNT, YYREEE (reference sequence). The junction had 10 bases not matched to a gene; V was cut back by 4 bases and J by 7 bases.

This clone was found once. V and J are TRBV21-1 and TRBJ2-7; the table calls TRBD1, which could not be checked here. TRBV21-1 is noted as a pseudogene. The CDR3 is 14 amino acids. CDR3 amino acids: CASSNRDRVDEQYF. DNA for the CDR3: TGTGCCAGCAGCAACCGGGACAGGGTCGACGAGCAGTACTTC.

This clone was detected only once. V gene TRBV6-2 or TRBV6-3 combines with J gene TRBJ1-3, with TRBD1 identical over 8 bases. V was pared by 5 bases and J by 0 bases, with 6 bases of the junction left unmatched. The CDR3 has 16 amino acids. The V gene's germline CDR1 is MNHEY and CDR2 SVGEGT. CDR3 amino acids: CASSPLGQGSGNTIYF. Here the CDR3 DNA reads TGTGCCAGCAGTCCCCTCGGACAGGGCTCTGGAAACACCATATATTTT.

This rearrangement joins TRBV5-1 to TRBJ2-5; the match to TRBD1 covers 10 bases. The junction had 3 bases not matched to a gene; V was cut back by 4 bases and J by 3 bases. Germline V lookup: CDR1 SGHRS, CDR2 YFSETQ. This CDR3 is built from 14 residues. CDR3: CASSRQGAEETQYF. The DNA for the CDR3 is TGCGCCAGCAGCCGACAGGGGGCGGAAGAGACCCAGTACTTC.

V gene TRBV2 combines with J gene TRBJ1-1; 12 nucleotides line up with TRBD1. Per the germline V gene, CDR1 is SNHLY and CDR2 is FYNNEI. After removal of 6 bases from V and 1 base from J, the junction contained 3 bases not matched to a gene. The CDR3 totals 15 residues. CDR3 DNA: TGTGCCAGCAGGTCGGGACAGGGGGCGAACACTGAAGCTTTCTTT. Its protein product is CASRSGQGANTEAFF.

The chain joins TRBV27 to TRBJ1-1, with D possibly being TRBD1 (5 bases). The CDR3 totals 15 residues. Deletions cut 8 bases from V and 4 bases from J, with 20 bases between. Germline CDR1 and CDR2: MNHEY and SMNVEV (reference sequence). The CDR3 nucleotides are TGTGCCAGCGCTCTCCGGGGGTCCCTGAGCACTGAAGCTTTCTTT. Protein product: CASALRGSLSTEAFF.

This chain links TRBV9 with TRBJ2-1; TRBD1 is a possible D gene (6 bases). This CDR3 comprises 14 residues. Trimming pared 0 bases from V and 3 bases from J, leaving 7 bases between. Per germline, CDR1 SGDLS and CDR2 YYNGEE. CDR3 nucleotide sequence: TGTGCCAGCAGCGTAGGGGGGCGCTACAATGAGCAGTTCTTC. Protein product: CASSVGGRYNEQFF.

For this clone: One junction end disagrees with the germline gene, perhaps due to a read error. The gene calls are TRBV7-7 and TRBJ2-5, with a possible D match to TRBD2 (5 bases). The CDR3 is 15 amino acids. Germline CDR1 and CDR2: SSHAT and FNYEAQ (reference sequence). The CDR3 loop reads CASSLGGYAAETQYF. For the CDR3, the DNA is TGTGCTAGCAGCTTAGGAGGATATGCAGCGGAGACCCAGTACTTC.

The V gene is TRBV29-1, the J gene TRBJ2-3, with D perhaps matching TRBD1 (6 bases). Trimming pared 0 bases from V and 6 bases from J, leaving 28 bases between. Germline values: CDR1 SQVTM, CDR2 ANQGSEA. The CDR3 runs 19 residues. In DNA, the CDR3 is TGCAGCGTTGAAGATCGTGTCAGGGGAGCTCCACAGCCACAGGATACGCAGTATTTT. Amino acids: CSVEDRVRGAPQPQDTQYF.

The chain recombines TRBV5-1 with TRBJ2-5; D remains unclear. With 4 bases removed from V and 4 bases from J, the gap between germline ends came to 11 bases. This CDR3 region has 13 residues. Germline-derived CDR1 and CDR2 are SGHRS and YFSETQ. For the CDR3, the DNA is TGCGCCAGCAGCGGCCCTCTGGTAGAGACCCAGTACTTC. Its protein is CASSGPLVETQYF.

The chain combines TRBV2 with TRBJ1-2, with D possibly being TRBD1 (5 bases). The CDR3 is 15 amino acids. Germline V gene lookup returns CDR1 SNHLY and CDR2 FYNNEI. V lost 1 base, J lost 8 bases, and 17 bases lay in between. The CDR3 loop is CASSEEGLGVTGYTF. In DNA, the CDR3 is TGTGCCAGCAGTGAAGAGGGCCTAGGGGTCACCGGCTACACCTTC.

The rearrangement links TRBV11-3 to TRBJ2-4, with D maybe TRBD2 (7 bases). Germline values: CDR1 SGHNT, CDR2 YENEEA. The CDR3 runs to 18 residues. V gave up 5 bases and J gave up 7 bases, with 27 bases separating them. Here the CDR3 reads CASSPGRPEGGDSNIQYF. In DNA form, the CDR3 reads TGTGCCAGCAGCCCTGGCCGCCCCGAGGGGGGGGATTCGAACATTCAGTACTTC.

This sequence joins TRBV27 and TRBJ2-3, with 16 bases matching TRBD2. Losses at the gene ends were 8 bases for V and 2 bases for J; bases not matched to a gene: 7. Germline V gene lookup returns CDR1 MNHEY and CDR2 SMNVEV (reference sequence). The CDR3 loop spans 17 amino acids. The CDR3 region is CASRGLAGGPFTDTQYF. The CDR3 bases are TGTGCCAGCCGGGGACTAGCGGGGGGGCCGTTCACAGATACGCAGTATTTT.

The rearrangement joins TRBV6-5 to TRBJ1-4; 7 bases are shared with TRBD1. Germline-derived CDR1 and CDR2 are MNHEY and SVGAGI. V was pared by 6 bases and J by 1 base, with 2 bases of the junction left unmatched. CDR3 size: 14 residues. The chain's CDR3 is CASSRDRTNEKLFF. CDR3 nucleotides: TGTGCCAGCAGCCGGGACAGAACTAATGAAAAACTGTTTTTT.

The rearrangement uses TRBV4-1 and TRBJ1-1, with D tentatively TRBD1 (6 bases). This CDR3 is built from 20 residues. Germline values: CDR1 MGHRA, CDR2 YSYEKL. Trimming shortened V by 2 bases and J by 4 bases, and 29 bases separated the two germline ends. The DNA of the CDR3 is TGCGCCAGCAGCCAACCCAGAGCCCCCGGGACACTTGGGCAGGGCACTGAAGCTTTCTTT. It yields the protein CASSQPRAPGTLGQGTEAFF.